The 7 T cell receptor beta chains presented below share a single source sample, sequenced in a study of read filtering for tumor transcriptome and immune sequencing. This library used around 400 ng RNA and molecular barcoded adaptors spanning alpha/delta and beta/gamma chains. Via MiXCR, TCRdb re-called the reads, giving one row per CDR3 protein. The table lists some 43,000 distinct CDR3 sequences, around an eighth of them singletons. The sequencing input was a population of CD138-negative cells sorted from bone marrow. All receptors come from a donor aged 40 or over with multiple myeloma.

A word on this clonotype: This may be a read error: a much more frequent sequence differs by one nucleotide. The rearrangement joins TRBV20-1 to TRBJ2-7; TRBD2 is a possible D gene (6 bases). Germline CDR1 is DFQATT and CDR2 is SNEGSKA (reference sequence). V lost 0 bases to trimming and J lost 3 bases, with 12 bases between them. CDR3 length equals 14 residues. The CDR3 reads CSARDRASVYEQYF. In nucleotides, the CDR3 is TGCAGTGCTAGAGACCGGGCTAGCGTCTACGAGCAGTACTTC.

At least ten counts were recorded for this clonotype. CDR3 amino acids: CASSEGLAGVFSYEQYF. The CDR3 nucleotides read TGTGCCAGCAGTGAAGGCCTAGCGGGAGTATTCTCCTACGAGCAGTACTTC. J is TRBJ2-7 and V is TRBV2; TRBD2 agrees at 10 bases. This CDR3 has 17 residues. V gave up 1 base and J gave up 0 bases; unmatched junction bases: 6. The germline V gene has CDR1 SNHLY and CDR2 FYNNEI.

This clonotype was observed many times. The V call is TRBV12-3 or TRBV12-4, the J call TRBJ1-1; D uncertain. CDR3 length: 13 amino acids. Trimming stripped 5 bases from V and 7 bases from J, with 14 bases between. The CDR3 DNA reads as TGTGCCAGCAGTCCTGACACCGGCCGTGAAGCTTTCTTT. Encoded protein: CASSPDTGREAFF.

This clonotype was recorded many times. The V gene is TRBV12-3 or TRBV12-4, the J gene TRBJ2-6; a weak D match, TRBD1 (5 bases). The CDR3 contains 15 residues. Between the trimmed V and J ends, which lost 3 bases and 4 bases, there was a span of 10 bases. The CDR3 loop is CASSFQGSGANVLTF. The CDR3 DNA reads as TGTGCCAGCAGTTTCCAGGGCTCCGGGGCCAACGTCCTGACTTTC.

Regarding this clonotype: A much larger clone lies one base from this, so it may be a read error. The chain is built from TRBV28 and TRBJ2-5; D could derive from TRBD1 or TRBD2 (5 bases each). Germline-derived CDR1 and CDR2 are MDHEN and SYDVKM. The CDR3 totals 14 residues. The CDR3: CASSKGRVQGTQYF. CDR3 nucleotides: TGTGCCAGCAGTAAGGGACGCGTGCAAGGGACCCAGTACTTC. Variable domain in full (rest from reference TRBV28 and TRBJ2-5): DVKVTQSSRYLVKRTGEKVFLECVQDMDHENMFWYRQDPGLGLRLIYFSYDVKMKEKGDIPEGYSVSREKKERFSLILESASTNQTSMYLCASSKGRVQGTQYFGPGTRLLVL.

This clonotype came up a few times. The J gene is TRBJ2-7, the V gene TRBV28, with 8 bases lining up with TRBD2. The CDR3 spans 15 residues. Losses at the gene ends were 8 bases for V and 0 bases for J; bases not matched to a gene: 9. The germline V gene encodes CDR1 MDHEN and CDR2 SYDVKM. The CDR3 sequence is CASSLVLAGSYEQYF. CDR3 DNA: TGTGCCAGCTCTCTTGTTCTAGCGGGCTCCTACGAGCAGTACTTC. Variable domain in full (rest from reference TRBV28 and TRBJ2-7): DVKVTQSSRYLVKRTGEKVFLECVQDMDHENMFWYRQDPGLGLRLIYFSYDVKMKEKGDIPEGYSVSREKKERFSLILESASTNQTSMYLCASSLVLAGSYEQYFGPGTRLTVT.

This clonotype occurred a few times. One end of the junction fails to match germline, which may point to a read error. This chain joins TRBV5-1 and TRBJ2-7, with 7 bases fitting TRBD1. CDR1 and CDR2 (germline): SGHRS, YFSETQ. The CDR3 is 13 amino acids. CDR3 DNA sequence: TGCGCCAGCAGCACAAAGACAGGGAACGAGCGGTACTTC. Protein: CASSTKTGNERYF.